This T cell receptor (beta chain) was identified during a study of T cells in Graves' hyperthyroidism and ophthalmopathy. Amplification of TCR beta CDR3 regions was performed using RNA transcripts as template. A set of HTBI primers served as the primers for a first-round RT-PCR of the TCR CDR3. MiXCR was run by TCRdb on the multiplex PCR reads, yielding one entry per CDR3 protein. The data show 530,000 or so distinct CDR3 sequences, just over 45% seen once. Patients were aged 18 to 65, had disease duration under 2 months, and had newly diagnosed hyperthyroidism. This CDR3 comprises 14 residues. The V gene's germline CDR1 is SGHNT and CDR2 YENEEA. V gave up 4 bases and J gave up 0 bases, with 9 bases separating them. Study-wide results and caveats: Model predictions of ophthalmopathy came a median around 6.5 months before onset. A 13 V-J signature model discriminated ophthalmopathy versus stable hyperthyroidism. Blood also carried most thyroid clonotypes expanded above 0.001.

This clonotype has a count of ten or more. Its antigen remains unidentified. This chain joins TRBV11-3 and TRBJ1-2; D ambiguous. The TCR sequence derives from a woman aged 18-35 years with Graves' hyperthyroidism. The sequencing sample was made of peripheral blood or thyroid tissue (not recorded which). The CDR3 protein is CASSSDASNYGYTF. The CDR3 DNA reads TGTGCCAGCAGCTCGGACGCCTCTAACTATGGCTACACCTTC.